This T cell receptor beta chain came from a study of blood T cell repertoires in COVID-19. This clone has a single count. Here immunoSEQ multiplex PCR was the method, and the copy in TCRdb shows in-frame clones only, minus some. The sample yields roughly 200,000 clones, approximately 88% seen once. From germline, CDR1 is MNHEY and CDR2 SVGAGI. Trimming took 6 bases from V and 2 from J, leaving 12 bases between them. The CDR3 totals 14 residues. The TCR originated in a man aged 35 to 55 with acute or convalescent COVID-19. The chain links TRBV6-5 to TRBJ2-3, with D tentatively TRBD2 (6 bases). The source material was peripheral blood. CDR3 residues: CASRNGGNTDTQYF. The CDR3 DNA is TGTGCCAGCAGGAACGGGGGAAACACAGATACGCAGTATTTT.